The 32 T cell receptor beta chains below were found in one sample sequenced in a study of Tregs in tolerant kidney transplant recipients. TCRdb's copy holds only in-frame clones and misses some; the assay was immunoSEQ multiplex PCR. The data contain approximately 100,000 clones, 93% of them singletons. Sequenced here: CD4+ T cells from blood, sampled before the transplant. These receptors came from a human donor who received a combined kidney and bone marrow transplant.

V usage is TRBV11-3 and J usage is TRBJ2-5; 9 nucleotides agree with TRBD2. Trimming at V came to 5 bases and at J to 3 bases, leaving 13 bases not matched to a gene. The CDR3 is 17 amino acids. From germline, CDR1 is SGHNT and CDR2 YENEEA. The CDR3 here is CASSPLLVAGVEETQYF. CDR3 DNA: TGTGCCAGCAGCCCGCTCTTGGTAGCGGGAGTCGAAGAGACCCAGTACTTC.

The V call is TRBV5-4, the J call TRBJ1-1; 7 bases match TRBD1. With V trimmed by 3 bases and J by 4 bases, 6 bases remained unmatched. Germline-derived CDR1 and CDR2 are SGHNT and YYREEE (reference sequence). This CDR3 has 14 residues. The CDR3 DNA follows: TGTGCCAGCAGCTATAGGGGGCCGGCCACTGAAGCTTTCTTT. Protein sequence: CASSYRGPATEAFF.

The chain is built from TRBV7-9 and TRBJ1-1, with a weak D call TRBD1 (5 bases). The CDR3 length is 14 residues. CDR1 is SEHNR, CDR2 FQNEAQ, per germline (reference sequence). The V end lost 2 bases, the J end lost 1 base, and 8 bases lay between the germline ends. CDR3 loop: CASSLYQGNTEAFF. As DNA, the CDR3 is TGTGCCAGCAGCTTATATCAGGGGAACACTGAAGCTTTCTTT.

This chain links TRBV5-1 with TRBJ2-5; TRBD1 agrees at 7 bases. Gene TRBJ2-7 matches the end of the DNA better, so the J call may be wrong. The CDR3 length is 14 residues. The germline V gene has CDR1 SGHRS and CDR2 YFSETQ. CDR3 DNA: TGCGCCAGCAGCCTCAGACAGGGCTCCTACGAGCAGTACTTC. Protein product: CASSLRQGSYEQYF.

The genes are TRBV5-5 and TRBJ1-3, with D possibly TRBD1 on 6 matching bases. V dropped 4 bases and J dropped 0 bases, with 11 bases sitting between them. CDR1 and CDR2 from the germline V gene are SGHKS and YYEKEE (reference sequence). The CDR3 loop spans 15 amino acids. The CDR3 nucleotides are TGTGCCAGCAGCACACAGGGAAACTCTGGAAACACCATATATTTT. Amino acids: CASSTQGNSGNTIYF.

This clone was observed a few times. The V call is TRBV7-3, the J call TRBJ2-1, with 8 bases matching TRBD2. The CDR3 is made up of 16 amino acids. Germline values: CDR1 SGHTA, CDR2 FQGTGA. V shed 5 bases and J 4 bases; nucleotides not matched to a gene: 10. The chain's CDR3 is CASSREGWVRYNEQFF. The CDR3 DNA reads TGTGCCAGCAGCCGGGAGGGGTGGGTACGATACAATGAGCAGTTCTTC.

This chain links TRBV29-1 with TRBJ2-1, with TRBD1 matching over 10 bases. With 8 bases clipped from V and 3 bases from J, the junction kept 13 bases outside the gene matches. From germline, CDR1 is SQVTM and CDR2 ANQGSEA. CDR3 length: 16 amino acids. The CDR3 protein is CSPNLLGTGVYNEQFF. The DNA for the CDR3 is TGCAGCCCTAACCTTCTAGGGACAGGGGTCTACAATGAGCAGTTCTTC.

The chain has TRBV7-2 and TRBJ1-2; 10 nucleotides match TRBD1. The CDR3 contains 13 residues. After removal of 5 bases from V and 8 bases from J, the junction contained 5 bases not matched to a gene. Germline V gene lookup returns CDR1 SGHTA and CDR2 FQGNSA. In DNA, the CDR3 is TGTGCCAGCAGCCGGGGACAGGGGATGGGCTACACCTTC. The encoded protein is CASSRGQGMGYTF.

The CDR3 reads CASRTSGGYNEQFF. The CDR3 region has the DNA TGTGCCAGCAGAACTAGCGGGGGGTACAATGAGCAGTTCTTC. The rearrangement links TRBV6-1 to TRBJ2-1; 12 nucleotides agree with TRBD2. The V gene end was trimmed by 6 bases and the J gene end by 4 bases; junction bases not matched to a gene: 1. The CDR3 spans 14 residues. Germline V lookup: CDR1 MNHNS, CDR2 SASEGT.

V is TRBV4-3 and J is TRBJ2-5; 7 positions agree with TRBD2. The CDR3 is 16 amino acids. Germline assignment: CDR1 LGHNA and CDR2 YSLEER. V shed 2 bases and J 0 bases; nucleotides not matched to a gene: 6. CDR3 loop: CASSQSPGGYQETQYF. Written as DNA, the CDR3 is TGCGCCAGCAGCCAAAGCCCCGGGGGGTACCAAGAGACCCAGTACTTC.

CDR3 protein: CASSLPVGDTEAFF. CDR3 DNA sequence: TGCGCCAGCAGCTTGCCTGTCGGGGACACTGAAGCTTTCTTT. The chain carries TRBV5-1 and TRBJ1-1; D gene uncertain. V was clipped by 1 base and J by 3 bases, with 10 bases between them. The CDR3 spans 14 residues. Per germline, CDR1 SGHRS and CDR2 YFSETQ.

The chain uses TRBV11-3 and TRBJ1-2, with D uncertain. The CDR3 loop spans 13 amino acids. Germline V gene data show CDR1 as SGHNT and CDR2 as YENEEA. Trimming cost V 2 bases and J 8 bases, with 12 bases left between them. The CDR3 coding sequence is TGTGCCAGCAGCTTATCGGCGGGCGAGGGCTACACCTTC. This codes for CASSLSAGEGYTF.

The rearrangement uses TRBV10-3 and TRBJ1-1; TRBD1 is a possible D gene (6 bases). In germline, CDR1 is ENHRY, CDR2 SYGVKD. The CDR3 loop spans 14 amino acids. V was cut by 0 bases and J by 7 bases, with 12 bases left in between. CDR3 DNA: TGTGCCATCAGTGAGTCGGGCAGGGGTGGTGAAGCTTTCTTT. Amino acid sequence: CAISESGRGGEAFF.

J is TRBJ1-4 and V is TRBV27; TRBD1 is a possible D gene (5 bases). V was clipped by 4 bases and J by 0 bases, with 6 bases between them. Germline V gene sequence: CDR1 MNHEY, CDR2 SMNVEV (reference sequence). The CDR3 is made up of 14 amino acids. CDR3 protein: CASSSTATNEKLFF. The CDR3 coding sequence is TGTGCCAGCAGTTCGACAGCAACTAATGAAAAACTGTTTTTT.

The chain is built from TRBV6-1 and TRBJ2-5, with TRBD1 matching over 8 bases. There are 14 residues in the CDR3. The J segment lost 2 bases and the V segment lost 4 bases, leaving 3 bases of the junction unmatched. Germline V gene lookup returns CDR1 MNHNS and CDR2 SASEGT. The CDR3 sequence is CASSGRQGQETQYF. CDR3 sequence (DNA): TGTGCCAGCAGTGGACGACAGGGGCAAGAGACCCAGTACTTC.

The V and J genes are TRBV5-1 and TRBJ2-3; 11 bases match TRBD2. Per the germline V gene, CDR1 is SGHRS and CDR2 is YFSETQ. The CDR3 consists of 16 residues. Trimming at V came to 1 base and at J to 0 bases, leaving 1 base not matched to a gene. The CDR3 sequence: CASSLIAGGSTDTQYF. The CDR3 DNA reads as TGCGCCAGCAGCTTGATAGCGGGGGGGAGCACAGATACGCAGTATTTT. The whole variable domain, filled in from reference TRBV5-1 and TRBJ2-3, reads KAGVTQTPRYLIKTRGQQVTLSCSPISGHRSVSWYQQTPGQGLQFLFEYFSETQRNKGNFPGRFSGRQFSNSRSEMNVSTLELGDSALYLCASSLIAGGSTDTQYFGPGTRLTVL.

The chain carries TRBV11-2 and TRBJ2-1; TRBD2 agrees at 11 bases. The V and J ends lost 4 bases and 3 bases, in that order; junction bases with no gene match: 5. The CDR3 consists of 16 residues. Germline CDR1 SGHAT, CDR2 FQNNGV. CDR3: CASSWMTSGNYNEQFF. DNA for the CDR3: TGTGCCAGCAGCTGGATGACTAGCGGGAACTACAATGAGCAGTTCTTC.

J is TRBJ2-5 and V is TRBV7-9; no reliable D call. V was clipped by 5 bases and J by 4 bases, with 5 bases between them. CDR1 and CDR2 from the germline V gene are SEHNR and FQNEAQ (reference sequence). The CDR3 has 11 amino acids. CDR3 amino acids: CASSRRETQYF. In DNA form, the CDR3 reads TGTGCCAGCAGCCGTAGAGAGACCCAGTACTTC.

This sequence joins TRBV10-3 and TRBJ2-3, with 9 positions matching TRBD2. The trim removed 4 bases at V and 4 bases at J, leaving 9 bases unmatched. This CDR3 has 16 amino acids. In germline, CDR1 is ENHRY, CDR2 SYGVKD. Here the CDR3 reads CAISGVGSGGPDTQYF. The CDR3 nucleotides read TGTGCCATCAGTGGGGTGGGTAGCGGGGGCCCAGATACGCAGTATTTT.

This chain links TRBV5-5 with TRBJ1-1; 8 bases map to TRBD1. The germline V gene has CDR1 SGHKS and CDR2 YYEKEE (reference sequence). This CDR3 spans 14 amino acids. V shed 2 bases, J shed 5 bases, and the junction held 5 bases outside the gene matches. This CDR3 is CASSFLDRVTEAFF. The CDR3 region has the DNA TGTGCCAGCAGCTTCTTGGACAGGGTAACTGAAGCTTTCTTT.

The V gene is TRBV4-3, the J gene TRBJ2-7; possibly TRBD2 for D (6 bases). Germline loops: CDR1 LGHNA, CDR2 YSLEER. This CDR3 comprises 17 residues. V lost 1 base, J lost 3 bases, and 19 bases lay in between. DNA for the CDR3: TGCGCCAGCAGCCAAGCCTTCGGAGCGGGCGGATTCTACGAGCAGTACTTC. Translation: CASSQAFGAGGFYEQYF.

V is TRBV18 and J is TRBJ1-5, with 7 bases matching TRBD1. This CDR3 is built from 15 residues. Losses at the gene ends were 0 bases for V and 2 bases for J; bases not matched to a gene: 1. Germline assignment: CDR1 KGHSH and CDR2 LQKENI. This CDR3 reads CASSPPGQGNQPQHF. For the CDR3, the DNA is TGTGCCAGCTCACCACCCGGACAGGGCAATCAGCCCCAGCATTTT.

CDR3 sequence (DNA): TGTGCCAGCAGCACACTAGCGGGAGGGACCTTAACAGATACGCAGTATTTT. Translated: CASSTLAGGTLTDTQYF. The chain joins TRBV7-2 to TRBJ2-3; the match to TRBD2 covers 13 bases. Germline V CDR1 and CDR2: SGHTA, FQGNSA. The CDR3 length is 17 residues. Germline trimming cut 5 bases from V and 3 bases from J; bases unmatched to any gene: 8.

The CDR3 spells CASRYDRSYGYTF. CDR3 nucleotide sequence: TGTGCCAGCAGGTACGACAGGAGCTATGGCTACACCTTC. The chain has TRBV6-5 and TRBJ1-2; maybe TRBD1 (6 bases). There are 13 residues in the CDR3. V dropped 6 bases and J dropped 4 bases, with 12 bases sitting between them. From germline, CDR1 is MNHEY and CDR2 SVGAGI.

This chain connects TRBV11-3 to TRBJ1-5, with TRBD1 matching 8 bases. With 5 bases clipped from V and 3 bases from J, the junction kept 12 bases outside the gene matches. CDR3 size: 17 residues. CDR1 is SGHNT and CDR2 is YENEEA in the germline V gene. CDR3 in amino acids: CASSAETGTGLNQPQHF. For the CDR3, the DNA is TGTGCCAGCAGCGCGGAGACCGGGACAGGCCTCAATCAGCCCCAGCATTTT.

The CDR3 region is CASSPQAGVAKNIQYF. The CDR3 DNA is TGTGCCAGCAGCCCACAAGCGGGCGTAGCCAAAAACATTCAGTACTTC. The J gene is TRBJ2-4, the V gene TRBV7-2; perhaps TRBD2 as D (6 bases). This CDR3 has 16 amino acids. Germline loops: CDR1 SGHTA, CDR2 FQGNSA. With 5 bases removed from V and 0 bases from J, the gap between germline ends came to 14 bases.

The rearrangement uses TRBV11-1 and TRBJ2-1; D unresolved. CDR3 length: 13 residues. The V end lost 0 bases, the J end lost 6 bases, and 6 bases lay between the germline ends. CDR1 and CDR2 from the germline V gene are SGHAT and FQDESV (reference sequence). The chain's CDR3 is CASSLALINEQFF. CDR3 bases: TGTGCCAGCAGCTTAGCCCTAATCAATGAGCAGTTCTTC.

Concerning this clone: An end of the junction does not agree with germline; a read error may underlie this. The sample holds other DNA sequences that translate to the same CDR3. The gene calls are TRBV6-1 and TRBJ1-6, with TRBD1 matching over 9 bases. The CDR3 is made up of 15 amino acids. Germline loops: CDR1 MNHNS, CDR2 SASEGT. The CDR3 protein is CASRTGTGYNSPLHF. DNA for the CDR3: TGTGCCAGCAGAACCGGGACAGGGTATAATTCCCCCCTCCACTTT.

The chain joins TRBV4-1 to TRBJ2-1; tentative D call: TRBD1 (6 bases). The CDR3 is 15 residues long. Germline V CDR1 and CDR2: MGHRA, YSYEKL. Trimming shortened V by 3 bases and J by 7 bases, and 16 bases separated the two germline ends. In DNA, the CDR3 is TGCGCCAGCAGCCACCAAAGGACAGCCTTAAATGAGCAGTTCTTC. Protein: CASSHQRTALNEQFF.

This clone was found once. This rearrangement joins TRBV30 to TRBJ2-5; D gene ambiguous. The CDR3 runs to 11 residues. V was trimmed by 4 bases and J by 12 bases, leaving 15 bases between them. CDR1 is GTSNPN, CDR2 SVGIG, per germline (reference sequence). The CDR3 here is CAWNRKQDEYF. CDR3 bases: TGTGCCTGGAATCGTAAGCAGGATGAGTACTTC.

V usage is TRBV6-6 and J usage is TRBJ1-5; D unclear. CDR3 size: 13 residues. CDR1 and CDR2 (germline): MNHNY, SVGAGI (reference sequence). Trimming left V 0 bases short and J 6 bases short, with 6 bases between. The CDR3 protein is CASSYSRSQPQHF. CDR3 bases: TGTGCCAGCAGTTACTCCCGGTCTCAGCCCCAGCATTTT.

This rearrangement joins TRBV6-5 to TRBJ2-5; TRBD2 agrees at 10 bases. V was clipped by 4 bases and J by 4 bases; unmatched bases: 9. Germline loops: CDR1 MNHEY, CDR2 SVGAGI. The CDR3 covers 16 residues. The CDR3 bases are TGTGCCAGCAGTTCCAGCGGGGGGGGCCCGATAGAGACCCAGTACTTC. Its protein is CASSSSGGGPIETQYF.